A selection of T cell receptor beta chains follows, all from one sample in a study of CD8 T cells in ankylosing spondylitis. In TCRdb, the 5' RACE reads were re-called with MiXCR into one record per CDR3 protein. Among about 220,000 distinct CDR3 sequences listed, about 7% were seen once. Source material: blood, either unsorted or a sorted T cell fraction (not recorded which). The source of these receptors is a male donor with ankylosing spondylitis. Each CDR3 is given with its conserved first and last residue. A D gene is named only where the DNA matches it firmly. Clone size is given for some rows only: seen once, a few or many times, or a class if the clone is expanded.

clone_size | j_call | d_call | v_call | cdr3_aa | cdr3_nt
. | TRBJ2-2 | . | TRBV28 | CASSLVPVGANTGELFF | TGTGCCAGCAGTTTAGTTCCGGTAGGGGCGAACACCGGGGAGCTGTTTTTT
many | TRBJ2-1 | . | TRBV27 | CASSEGARGSYNEQFF | TGTGCCAGCAGTGAAGGAGCGAGAGGTTCCTACAATGAGCAGTTCTTC
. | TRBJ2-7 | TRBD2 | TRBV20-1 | CSASSGRVFYEQYF | TGCAGTGCTAGTAGCGGGAGGGTCTTCTACGAGCAGTACTTC
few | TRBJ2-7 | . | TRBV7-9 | CASSVLESSYEQYF | TGTGCCAGCAGCGTTCTTGAGAGCTCCTACGAGCAGTACTTC
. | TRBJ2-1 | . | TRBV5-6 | CASSWQGNEQFF | TGTGCCAGCAGCTGGCAGGGAAATGAGCAGTTCTTC
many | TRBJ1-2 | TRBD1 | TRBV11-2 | CASSLAEGQPYGYTF | TGTGCCAGCAGCTTAGCAGAGGGACAGCCCTATGGCTACACCTTC
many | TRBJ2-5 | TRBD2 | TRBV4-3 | CASSQDSQRGYQETQYF | TGCGCCAGCAGCCAAGATTCCCAGCGGGGGTACCAAGAGACCCAGTACTTC
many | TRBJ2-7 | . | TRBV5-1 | CASSSGRETYEQYF | TGCGCCAGCAGCTCCGGCAGGGAGACCTACGAGCAGTACTTC
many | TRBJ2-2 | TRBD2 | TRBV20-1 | CSARSQWTSGRSVGELFF | TGCAGTGCTAGATCACAGTGGACTAGCGGGAGGTCGGTCGGGGAGCTGTTTTTT
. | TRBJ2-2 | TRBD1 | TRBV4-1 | CASRQRTGFNTGELFF | TGCGCCAGCAGACAGCGGACAGGGTTTAACACCGGGGAGCTGTTTTTT
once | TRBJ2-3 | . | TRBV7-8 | CASSPVRSGLTDTQYF | TGTGCCAGCAGCCCCGTAAGGAGCGGGCTCACAGATACGCAGTATTTT
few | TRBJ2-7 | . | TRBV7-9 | CASSLDLSGASYEQYF | TGTGCCAGCAGCTTAGATTTATCAGGGGCCTCCTACGAGCAGTACTTC
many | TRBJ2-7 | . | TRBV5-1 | CASSLEWGGGEQYF | TGCGCCAGCAGCTTGGAATGGGGGGGCGGCGAGCAGTACTTC
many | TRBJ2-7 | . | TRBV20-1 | CSARDTSPYEQYF | TGCAGTGCTAGAGATACAAGTCCCTACGAGCAGTACTTC
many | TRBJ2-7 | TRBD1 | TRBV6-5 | CASSYADRASYEQYF | TGTGCCAGCAGTTACGCAGACAGGGCCTCCTACGAGCAGTACTTC
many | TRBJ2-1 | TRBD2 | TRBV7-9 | CASSSGLEQFF | TGTGCCAGCAGCTCGGGACTAGAGCAGTTCTTC
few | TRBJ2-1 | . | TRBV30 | CAWTSPGSGYNNEQFF | TGTGCCTGGACTTCCCCGGGTTCGGGATATAACAATGAGCAGTTCTTC
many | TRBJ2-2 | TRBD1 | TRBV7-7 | CASSLVGQGGSGELFF | TGTGCTAGCAGCTTAGTCGGACAGGGGGGATCCGGGGAGCTGTTTTTT
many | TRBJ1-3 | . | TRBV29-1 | CSVEGEASGNTIYF | TGCAGCGTTGAAGGAGAGGCGTCTGGAAACACCATATATTTT
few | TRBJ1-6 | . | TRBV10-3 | CASWETSYNSPLHF | TGTGCCTCCTGGGAAACCTCCTATAATTCACCCCTCCACTTT
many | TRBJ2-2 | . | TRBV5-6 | CASSDYNTGELFF | TGTGCCAGCAGCGATTATAACACCGGGGAGCTGTTTTTT
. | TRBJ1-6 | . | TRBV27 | CASSWTEPRRSPLHF | TGTGCCAGCAGTTGGACGGAACCGCGGAGGTCACCCCTCCACTTT